The entry that follows covers one T cell receptor (beta chain) sequence. These data are taken from a study of chemoradiotherapy in HPV16-positive cancers. V dropped 2 bases and J dropped 1 base, with 5 bases sitting between them. CDR1 and CDR2 (germline): MNHEY, SVGAGI. The CDR3 extends over 13 amino acids. Only in-frame clones appear in the TCRdb table, and some are missing; sequencing was by immunoSEQ multiplex PCR. The data show approximately 2,500 clones, about 83% seen once. This material consisted of tumor tissue, taken from a patient who underwent chemoradiotherapy. This chain connects TRBV6-5 to TRBJ1-1; D remains ambiguous. This clonotype originated in a human donor with HPV-associated anogenital cancer. CDR3 nucleotide sequence: TGTGCCAGCAGTTACCAAAAGAACACTGAAGCTTTCTTT. This translates into CASSYQKNTEAFF.